This entry lists 24 T cell receptor beta chains sequenced from one sample in a study of cytomegalovirus exposure and HLA in healthy donors. The PCR had 60 Vbeta and 13 Jbeta primers. Using immunoSEQ multiplex PCR, the repertoire was profiled, and TCRdb retains in-frame clones only, with some absent. This sample yields some 150,000 clones, of which more than 75% are seen a single time; about 9.5% belongs to the top ten. The sample was PBMCs. The receptors stem from a man aged 18 to 29 in good health and CMV-seropositive.

V usage is TRBV19 and J usage is TRBJ1-1, with 7 bases lining up with TRBD1. The CDR3 loop spans 14 amino acids. V shed 3 bases and J 6 bases; nucleotides not matched to a gene: 7. CDR1 is LNHDA, CDR2 SQIVND, per germline (reference sequence). CDR3 DNA: TGTGCCAGTAGTATCTTCGACAGGGTCTCTGAAGCTTTCTTT. Protein product: CASSIFDRVSEAFF.

This chain uses TRBV6-5 with TRBJ2-7; 10 positions match TRBD1. This CDR3 region has 15 residues. Trimming removed 4 bases from V and 3 bases from J; junction bases left unmatched: 6. Germline loops: CDR1 MNHEY, CDR2 SVGAGI. DNA for the CDR3: TGTGCCAGCAGTTTGACAGGGGGCGGCCTCTACGAGCAGTACTTC. Its protein is CASSLTGGGLYEQYF.

This clone was seen a handful of times. This sequence joins TRBV6-5 and TRBJ1-1, with D tentatively TRBD1 (5 bases). CDR1 MNHEY and CDR2 SVGAGI come from the germline V gene. This CDR3 comprises 12 residues. The V and J ends lost 2 bases and 5 bases respectively, with 6 bases between them. CDR3 loop: CASSYGGTEAFF. CDR3 nucleotide sequence: TGTGCCAGCAGTTACGGGGGGACTGAAGCTTTCTTT.

This clone was picked up a small number of times. V is TRBV7-9 and J is TRBJ1-2; a possible D gene is TRBD1 (6 bases). Germline CDR1 SEHNR, CDR2 FQNEAQ (reference sequence). CDR3 length equals 14 residues. The V gene lost 5 bases and the J gene lost 4 bases, with 14 bases spanning the gap. CDR3 bases: TGTGCCAGCAGCACCCGGACAGCCCTCTATGGCTACACCTTC. This translates into CASSTRTALYGYTF.

The chain is built from TRBV27 and TRBJ1-1, with D possibly matching TRBD1 (6 bases). The CDR3 spans 13 residues. Trimming removed 3 bases from V and 1 base from J, with 6 bases in between. CDR1 and CDR2 (germline): MNHEY, SMNVEV (reference sequence). In DNA form, the CDR3 reads TGTGCCAGCAGTTTGACAGGGAACACTGAAGCTTTCTTT. It translates to CASSLTGNTEAFF.

The J gene is TRBJ2-1, the V gene TRBV5-1; 10 bases are a match to TRBD2. The trim removed 3 bases at V and 6 bases at J, leaving 9 bases unmatched. The CDR3 runs 16 residues. Germline V gene sequence: CDR1 SGHRS, CDR2 YFSETQ. The CDR3 here is CASSWMEREGGNEQFF. The CDR3 DNA follows: TGCGCCAGCAGCTGGATGGAGCGGGAGGGCGGCAATGAGCAGTTCTTC.

The V call is TRBV19, the J call TRBJ1-5, with 9 bases that match TRBD1. Germline loops: CDR1 LNHDA, CDR2 SQIVND (reference sequence). V lost 3 bases, J lost 5 bases, and 14 bases stayed unmatched. The CDR3 totals 18 residues. CDR3 bases: TGTGCCAGTAGTATCCCAGCACAGGGGGCGGGTTTAGATCAGCCCCAGCATTTT. It specifies CASSIPAQGAGLDQPQHF.

The chain has TRBV2 and TRBJ1-6, with 9 bases that match TRBD1. CDR3 length equals 14 residues. V shed 7 bases, J shed 7 bases, and the junction held 5 bases outside the gene matches. From germline, CDR1 is SNHLY and CDR2 FYNNEI. The CDR3 nucleotides are TGTGCCAGCAATACCGGGACAGGGAATTCACCCCTCCACTTT. Its protein product is CASNTGTGNSPLHF.

The chain uses TRBV25-1 and TRBJ1-1; D remains ambiguous. This CDR3 region has 15 residues. In germline, CDR1 is MGHDK, CDR2 SYGVNS. Trimming removed 0 bases at V and 4 bases at J, with 12 bases between. CDR3 in DNA: TGTGCCAGCAGTGAATATCACGTTCGGGGCACTGAAGCTTTCTTT. This gives the protein CASSEYHVRGTEAFF.

This clone was seen only a few times. This chain uses TRBV25-1 with TRBJ1-1, with TRBD1 identical over 7 bases. The CDR3 sequence is 14 residues long. V lost 3 bases, J lost 1 base, and 2 bases stayed unmatched. CDR1 MGHDK and CDR2 SYGVNS come from the germline V gene. The DNA for the CDR3 is TGTGCCAGCAGTGACCGGGACAGGAACACTGAAGCTTTCTTT. It translates to CASSDRDRNTEAFF.

In the case of this clone: Other nucleotide sequences from this sample produce the same CDR3. The chain has TRBV4-1 and TRBJ2-5; 7 positions agree with TRBD1. The trim removed 3 bases at V and 2 bases at J, leaving 0 bases unmatched. This CDR3 has 13 residues. CDR1 and CDR2 from the germline V gene are MGHRA and YSYEKL. The CDR3 DNA is TGCGCCAGCAGCCAGGGACAGCAAGAGACCCAGTACTTC. Protein: CASSQGQQETQYF.

V gene TRBV29-1 combines with J gene TRBJ1-3; maybe TRBD1 (6 bases). Germline assignment: CDR1 SQVTM and CDR2 ANQGSEA. CDR3 length: 13 residues. The V gene lost 4 bases and the J gene lost 4 bases, with 11 bases spanning the gap. The CDR3 region has the DNA TGCAGCGTTGTACAGGGCATGGGAAACACCATATATTTT. It yields the protein CSVVQGMGNTIYF. Full variable domain (outside the CDR3, taken from reference TRBV29-1 and TRBJ1-3): SAVISQKPSRDICQRGTSLTIQCQVDSQVTMMFWYRQQPGQSLTLIATANQGSEATYESGFVIDKFPISRPNLTFSTLTVSNMSPEDSSIYLCSVVQGMGNTIYFGEGSWLTVV.

The gene calls are TRBV19 and TRBJ2-3; no firm D call. Trimming took off 5 bases at V and 0 bases at J, with 15 bases between the two ends. Germline V CDR1 and CDR2: LNHDA, SQIVND (reference sequence). The CDR3 is made up of 16 amino acids. The CDR3 region is CASSPLSSISTDTQYF. The CDR3 bases are TGTGCCAGTAGTCCTCTTAGCAGTATAAGCACAGATACGCAGTATTTT.

The V call is TRBV9, the J call TRBJ2-1; D not certain. Per germline, CDR1 SGDLS and CDR2 YYNGEE. With 0 bases removed from V and 0 bases from J, the gap between germline ends came to 7 bases. The CDR3 runs to 15 residues. The chain's CDR3 is CASSVGVSSYNEQFF. The CDR3 DNA reads TGTGCCAGCAGCGTAGGAGTGAGCTCCTACAATGAGCAGTTCTTC.

The rearrangement uses TRBV25-1 and TRBJ1-4, with 8 bases fitting TRBD1. In germline, CDR1 is MGHDK, CDR2 SYGVNS. The V segment lost 3 bases and the J segment 8 bases; nucleotides outside the gene matches: 8. This CDR3 is 15 amino acids long. CDR3 DNA sequence: TGTGCCAGCAGTGAGTTTAGGGGACAGGAAGAAAAACTGTTTTTT. It yields the protein CASSEFRGQEEKLFF.

The rearrangement links TRBV4-3 to TRBJ2-6; D may be TRBD2 (5 bases). The CDR3 sequence is 17 residues long. Per germline, CDR1 LGHNA and CDR2 YSLEER. Trimming cost V 0 bases and J 4 bases, with 13 bases left between them. The CDR3 is CASSQEGYRGGANVLTF. The CDR3, as DNA: TGCGCCAGCAGCCAAGAGGGCTATAGAGGGGGGGCCAACGTCCTGACTTTC.

This clone was seen only a few times. This chain joins TRBV28 and TRBJ2-1; 10 bases are shared with TRBD1. V dropped 8 bases and J dropped 10; count of bases not matched to a gene: 2. The CDR3 has 11 amino acids. Per germline, CDR1 MDHEN and CDR2 SYDVKM. The CDR3 here is CASWDRGEQFF. In DNA form, the CDR3 reads TGTGCCAGCTGGGACAGGGGAGAGCAGTTCTTC.

The chain employs TRBV7-8 and TRBJ2-7; the D gene is possibly TRBD1 (6 bases). Germline CDR1 is SGHVS and CDR2 is FQNEAQ. This CDR3 is built from 15 residues. V was clipped by 5 bases and J by 5 bases, with 19 bases between them. The CDR3 loop is CASSLRDTYSHEQYF. Written as DNA, the CDR3 is TGTGCCAGCAGCCTCCGGGACACTTATAGCCACGAGCAGTACTTC.

Only one count was recorded for this clone. V gene TRBV2 combines with J gene TRBJ1-6; a weak D match, TRBD1 (5 bases). Trimming took 0 bases from V and 6 from J, leaving 15 bases between them. CDR3 size: 17 residues. Germline loops: CDR1 SNHLY, CDR2 FYNNEI. CDR3 region: CASSEARQGLFNSPLHF. CDR3 in DNA: TGTGCCAGCAGTGAAGCGCGTCAGGGTCTGTTTAATTCACCCCTCCACTTT.

The chain uses TRBV7-8 and TRBJ1-2; 12 nucleotides match TRBD1. Germline CDR1 and CDR2: SGHVS and FQNEAQ. V gave up 4 bases and J gave up 3 bases; unmatched junction bases: 9. The CDR3 is 17 residues long. The CDR3 region is CASSSSGTGGNDYGYTF. In nucleotides, the CDR3 is TGTGCCAGCAGCTCTTCCGGGACAGGGGGCAACGACTATGGCTACACCTTC.

The chain carries TRBV30 and TRBJ2-5; 8 bases are shared with TRBD2. The J segment lost 7 bases and the V segment lost 3 bases, leaving 4 bases of the junction unmatched. The CDR3 has 12 residues. Germline CDR1 and CDR2: GTSNPN and SVGIG (reference sequence). This CDR3 reads CAWRDGGGTQYF. In DNA, the CDR3 is TGTGCCTGGAGGGACGGGGGGGGGACCCAGTACTTC.

This clone was counted a single time. The rearrangement uses TRBV7-3 and TRBJ2-1, with unresolved D. The CDR3 has 15 amino acids. V was cut by 2 bases and J by 3 bases, with 11 bases left in between. In germline, CDR1 is SGHTA, CDR2 FQGTGA. The CDR3 spells CASSLQERHYNEQFF. CDR3 coding DNA: TGTGCCAGCAGCTTACAGGAACGGCACTACAATGAGCAGTTCTTC.

The chain uses TRBV10-3 and TRBJ1-1; TRBD1 is a possible D gene (5 bases). Germline V gene lookup returns CDR1 ENHRY and CDR2 SYGVKD. Trimming removed 6 bases at V and 6 bases at J, with 8 bases between. CDR3 size: 11 residues. The CDR3 nucleotides are TGTGCCATCAGCCAGGGCCCTGAAGCTTTCTTT. Translated, it gives CAISQGPEAFF.

The chain has TRBV5-1 and TRBJ1-3, with 9 positions matching TRBD1. V lost 4 bases and J lost 0; bases outside the gene matches: 2. CDR1 and CDR2 from the germline V gene are SGHRS and YFSETQ. The CDR3 totals 15 residues. The CDR3 sequence is CASSAQGASGNTIYF. The DNA of the CDR3 is TGCGCCAGCAGCGCACAGGGGGCCTCTGGAAACACCATATATTTT.